This T cell receptor (beta chain) was captured in a study of blood T cell repertoires in COVID-19. Study-wide background: Material from acute and convalescent COVID-19 was sourced from the United States, Italy and Spain. T cells, B-cell-depleted T cells, or PBMCs supplied cDNA or gDNA.

Germline values: CDR1 LNHDA, CDR2 SQIVND (reference sequence). The CDR3 spans 14 residues. V dropped 6 bases and J dropped 5; count of bases not matched to a gene: 5. Authors' analysis steps: Amplified reference gene primers provided the basis for estimating nucleated cell counts. Generated by immunoSEQ multiplex PCR, the TCRdb table keeps only in-frame clones and is missing some. That table supplies the V and J calls and clone size; D and trimming were determined from the DNA. The data show about 140,000 clones, approximately 88% seen once. The sample consisted of peripheral blood. The sequence was obtained from a man in his sixties with active or convalescent COVID-19. The J gene is TRBJ1-4, the V gene TRBV19; 8 bases map to TRBD1. CDR3 loop: CASRLQGGNEKLFF. Here the CDR3 DNA reads TGTGCCAGTAGACTACAGGGGGGAAATGAAAAACTGTTTTTT.